The 6 T cell receptor beta chains reported below all come from one sample, sequenced in a study of response to subunit inactivated influenza vaccine. TCRdb re-analysed the RT-PCR reads in MiXCR, keeping a single row per CDR3 protein. The table has about 780,000 distinct CDR3 sequences, approximately 17% seen once. Sequenced here: PBMCs from blood, sampled roughly 5 days after vaccination. Every receptor here comes from a man aged 50 to 59 who received an inactivated influenza vaccine.

The chain couples TRBV7-2 to TRBJ1-5; 9 positions match TRBD1. CDR3 length: 15 residues. Trimming removed 5 bases from V and 3 bases from J; junction bases left unmatched: 5. From germline, CDR1 is SGHTA and CDR2 FQGNSA. In DNA form, the CDR3 reads TGTGCCAGCAGCATGACAGGGGGGGCCAATCAGCCCCAGCATTTT. It yields the protein CASSMTGGANQPQHF.

The rearrangement links TRBV29-1 to TRBJ2-7; D could derive from TRBD1 or TRBD2 (5 bases each). Trimming removed 7 bases from V and 4 bases from J, with 14 bases in between. The CDR3 loop spans 12 amino acids. From germline, CDR1 is SQVTM and CDR2 ANQGSEA. The CDR3: CSAKWDAYEQYF. The DNA of the CDR3 is TGCAGCGCTAAATGGGACGCTTACGAGCAGTACTTC.

This clonotype was observed a handful of times. The chain joins TRBV7-9 to TRBJ1-1; unclear D gene. The CDR3 covers 13 residues. Germline assignment: CDR1 SEHNR and CDR2 FQNEAQ (reference sequence). Trimming shortened V by 11 bases and J by 3 bases, and 16 bases separated the two germline ends. The CDR3 DNA reads TGTGCCGGCGCCCGAGGTCTGGACACTGAAGCTTTCTTT. Its protein product is CAGARGLDTEAFF.

This clonotype was picked up many times. V is TRBV5-1 and J is TRBJ2-5; TRBD2 matches at 8 bases. Germline V gene data show CDR1 as SGHRS and CDR2 as YFSETQ. Trimming took 0 bases from V and 4 from J; bases not matched to a gene: 8. The CDR3 loop spans 16 amino acids. CDR3 coding DNA: TGCGCCAGCAGCTTGGCTTCGGGGGGGGCCGCAGAGACCCAGTACTTC. It yields the protein CASSLASGGAAETQYF.

This clonotype was counted at least ten times. The rearrangement uses TRBV4-3 and TRBJ2-4; 9 nucleotides align to TRBD2. V lost 2 bases, J lost 11 bases, and 7 bases stayed unmatched. CDR3 length: 14 residues. Germline CDR1 LGHNA, CDR2 YSLEER. CDR3 sequence: CASSQSLTSGFQYF. Here the CDR3 DNA reads TGCGCCAGCAGCCAATCCTTGACTAGCGGATTTCAGTACTTC.

In this sample, this clonotype turned up a few times. The V call is TRBV27, the J call TRBJ1-6; 7 bases map to TRBD1. Germline V gene data show CDR1 as MNHEY and CDR2 as SMNVEV (reference sequence). J was trimmed by 8 bases and V by 3 bases; bases with no gene match: 13. This CDR3 contains 17 residues. CDR3 DNA: TGTGCCAGCAGTTTGACAGGGTACGTGGCTGTGGATTCACCCCTCCACTTT. Translation: CASSLTGYVAVDSPLHF.